A selection of T cell receptor beta chains follows, all from one sample in a study of shared T cell receptors in the human thymus. Produced via immunoSEQ multiplex PCR; TCRdb's table is partial and in-frame only. Here the sample spans more than 550,000 clones, about 87% being singletons. The data were also submitted as part of a second study, on human thymus T cells.

The sample taken for sequencing was thymocytes. Receptors originate from a boy in the first two years of life with a congenital heart defect. Each CDR3 is given with its conserved first and last residue. A D gene is named only where the DNA matches it firmly. Only some rows state a clone size, as once, few, many or a class for expanded clones.

v_call: TRBV6-5; clone_size: NA; j_call: TRBJ2-7; d_call: TRBD1; cdr3_aa: CASSYRDRAYEQYF; cdr3_nt: TGTGCCAGCAGTTACAGAGACAGGGCCTACGAGCAGTACTTC
v_call: TRBV28; clone_size: NA; j_call: TRBJ2-7; d_call: NA; cdr3_aa: CASAFGDSSYEQYF; cdr3_nt: TGTGCCAGCGCTTTTGGTGATAGCTCCTACGAGCAGTACTTC
v_call: TRBV5-6; clone_size: NA; j_call: TRBJ2-5; d_call: NA; cdr3_aa: CASSATGGWETQYF; cdr3_nt: TGTGCCAGCAGCGCCACGGGGGGCTGGGAGACCCAGTACTTC
v_call: TRBV6-1; clone_size: NA; j_call: TRBJ1-1; d_call: NA; cdr3_aa: CASSVGAEMNTEAFF; cdr3_nt: TGTGCCAGCAGTGTGGGGGCCGAGATGAACACTGAAGCTTTCTTT
v_call: TRBV19; clone_size: NA; j_call: TRBJ1-5; d_call: TRBD1; cdr3_aa: CASSGTGGQYSNQPQHF; cdr3_nt: TGTGCCAGTTCCGGGACAGGGGGGCAATACAGCAATCAGCCCCAGCATTTT
v_call: TRBV6-5; clone_size: NA; j_call: TRBJ1-2; d_call: TRBD1; cdr3_aa: CASRDDRGPHGYTF; cdr3_nt: TGTGCCAGCAGGGATGACAGGGGGCCACATGGCTACACCTTC
v_call: TRBV4-3; clone_size: NA; j_call: TRBJ1-2; d_call: TRBD1; cdr3_aa: CASSQIRDRALYTF; cdr3_nt: TGCGCCAGCAGCCAAATCCGGGACAGGGCTCTCTACACCTTC
v_call: TRBV6-5; clone_size: once; j_call: TRBJ2-7; d_call: TRBD1; cdr3_aa: CASSYGDRTYEQYF; cdr3_nt: TGTGCCAGCAGTTACGGGGACAGGACCTACGAGCAGTACTTC
v_call: TRBV13; clone_size: NA; j_call: TRBJ2-3; d_call: NA; cdr3_aa: CASRKSPPGHSTDTQYF; cdr3_nt: TGTGCCAGCAGAAAGTCGCCTCCGGGACACAGCACAGATACGCAGTATTTT
v_call: TRBV19; clone_size: NA; j_call: TRBJ2-1; d_call: NA; cdr3_aa: CASSIGAGNEQFF; cdr3_nt: TGTGCCAGTAGTATTGGTGCAGGCAATGAGCAGTTCTTC
v_call: TRBV6-5; clone_size: NA; j_call: TRBJ2-7; d_call: TRBD2; cdr3_aa: CASSYSTSGSYEQYF; cdr3_nt: TGTGCCAGCAGTTACTCGACTAGCGGATCCTACGAGCAGTACTTC
v_call: TRBV5-4; clone_size: few; j_call: TRBJ2-5; d_call: TRBD1; cdr3_aa: CASSRTGETQYF; cdr3_nt: TGTGCCAGCAGTCGGACAGGGGAGACCCAGTACTTC
v_call: TRBV2; clone_size: NA; j_call: TRBJ1-4; d_call: TRBD1; cdr3_aa: CASRGTGMEKLFF; cdr3_nt: TGTGCCAGCAGGGGGACAGGGATGGAGAAACTGTTTTTT
v_call: TRBV5-6; clone_size: NA; j_call: TRBJ2-7; d_call: NA; cdr3_aa: CASSLLGAYEQYF; cdr3_nt: TGTGCCAGCAGCTTGTTAGGAGCCTACGAGCAGTACTTC
v_call: TRBV2; clone_size: NA; j_call: TRBJ1-2; d_call: NA; cdr3_aa: CASRSRGDNYGYTF; cdr3_nt: TGTGCCAGCAGGTCTAGGGGTGATAACTATGGCTACACCTTC
v_call: TRBV19; clone_size: NA; j_call: TRBJ2-2; d_call: TRBD1; cdr3_aa: CATGTANTGELFF; cdr3_nt: TGTGCCACCGGGACAGCCAACACCGGGGAGCTGTTTTTT
v_call: TRBV5-8; clone_size: once; j_call: TRBJ1-4; d_call: TRBD1; cdr3_aa: CASRKKTGKGGEKLFF; cdr3_nt: TGTGCCAGCAGAAAGAAGACAGGGAAGGGAGGAGAAAAACTGTTTTTT
v_call: TRBV7-9; clone_size: once; j_call: TRBJ1-1; d_call: NA; cdr3_aa: CASSPKNTEAFF; cdr3_nt: TGTGCCAGCAGCCCAAAAAACACTGAAGCTTTCTTT
v_call: TRBV28; clone_size: NA; j_call: TRBJ2-3; d_call: NA; cdr3_aa: CASSFVRSTDTQYF; cdr3_nt: TGTGCCAGCAGTTTTGTACGGAGCACAGATACGCAGTATTTT
v_call: TRBV5-4; clone_size: NA; j_call: TRBJ2-1; d_call: TRBD1; cdr3_aa: CASSLPRDRGFYNEQFF; cdr3_nt: TGTGCCAGCAGCTTGCCCCGCGACAGGGGATTCTACAATGAGCAGTTCTTC
v_call: TRBV27; clone_size: NA; j_call: TRBJ2-1; d_call: TRBD2; cdr3_aa: CASTPASGRAKQQFF; cdr3_nt: TGTGCCAGCACCCCCGCGAGCGGGAGGGCCAAGCAGCAGTTCTTC
v_call: TRBV5-6; clone_size: NA; j_call: TRBJ1-1; d_call: TRBD1; cdr3_aa: CASSRGDRCGTEAFF; cdr3_nt: TGTGCCAGCAGCAGAGGGGACAGGTGTGGCACTGAAGCTTTCTTT
v_call: TRBV29-1; clone_size: NA; j_call: TRBJ1-2; d_call: TRBD1; cdr3_aa: CSVGGETGGGGYTF; cdr3_nt: TGCAGCGTTGGCGGAGAAACAGGGGGCGGAGGCTACACCTTC
v_call: TRBV4-3; clone_size: once; j_call: TRBJ1-5; d_call: NA; cdr3_aa: CASSHTGFNQPQHF; cdr3_nt: TGCGCCAGCAGCCACACAGGGTTCAATCAGCCCCAGCATTTT
v_call: TRBV9; clone_size: NA; j_call: TRBJ2-1; d_call: TRBD2; cdr3_aa: CASSPRTSGGVSYNEQFF; cdr3_nt: TGTGCCAGCAGCCCTAGGACTAGCGGGGGGGTTTCCTACAATGAGCAGTTCTTC
v_call: TRBV27; clone_size: NA; j_call: TRBJ2-7; d_call: NA; cdr3_aa: CASSPDKTTGGVIYEQYF; cdr3_nt: TGTGCCAGCAGTCCGGACAAAACTACAGGGGGGGTAATCTACGAGCAGTACTTC
v_call: TRBV6-5; clone_size: NA; j_call: TRBJ2-1; d_call: NA; cdr3_aa: CASSYGALNNEQFF; cdr3_nt: TGTGCCAGCAGTTATGGGGCTCTAAACAATGAGCAGTTCTTC
v_call: TRBV5-8; clone_size: NA; j_call: TRBJ1-4; d_call: NA; cdr3_aa: CASSFRGEEKLFF; cdr3_nt: TGTGCCAGCAGCTTTCGGGGGGAGGAAAAACTGTTTTTT
v_call: TRBV19; clone_size: few; j_call: TRBJ1-6; d_call: NA; cdr3_aa: CASNTGYYSPLHF; cdr3_nt: TGTGCCAGTAACACGGGTTATTATTCACCCCTCCACTTT
v_call: TRBV6-6; clone_size: NA; j_call: TRBJ1-5; d_call: NA; cdr3_aa: CASSYLADNQPQHF; cdr3_nt: TGTGCCAGCAGTTACTTGGCAGACAATCAGCCCCAGCATTTT
v_call: TRBV5-5; clone_size: NA; j_call: TRBJ2-7; d_call: NA; cdr3_aa: CASSERGRFRQKFPYEQYF; cdr3_nt: TGTGCCAGCAGCGAGAGAGGTCGGTTTCGACAGAAATTCCCCTACGAGCAGTACTTC
v_call: TRBV29-1; clone_size: few; j_call: TRBJ1-1; d_call: NA; cdr3_aa: CSVPTVTEAFF; cdr3_nt: TGCAGCGTACCTACAGTCACTGAAGCTTTCTTT
v_call: TRBV27; clone_size: NA; j_call: TRBJ2-7; d_call: NA; cdr3_aa: CASISKRRGEQYF; cdr3_nt: TGTGCCAGTATAAGCAAGAGGCGGGGCGAGCAGTACTTC
v_call: TRBV4-2; clone_size: NA; j_call: TRBJ1-6; d_call: TRBD1; cdr3_aa: CASSQVLDRVRTPLHF; cdr3_nt: TGTGCCAGCAGCCAAGTTTTGGACAGGGTCCGGACACCCCTCCACTTT
v_call: TRBV28; clone_size: NA; j_call: TRBJ2-7; d_call: NA; cdr3_aa: CASSLGPGELYEQYF; cdr3_nt: TGTGCCAGCAGTTTAGGCCCAGGGGAGTTATACGAGCAGTACTTC
v_call: TRBV28; clone_size: NA; j_call: TRBJ1-2; d_call: NA; cdr3_aa: CASSLWSQSNYGYTF; cdr3_nt: TGTGCCAGCAGTTTATGGTCGCAGTCGAACTATGGCTACACCTTC
v_call: TRBV28; clone_size: NA; j_call: TRBJ2-7; d_call: TRBD1; cdr3_aa: CASSLRQGVYEQYF; cdr3_nt: TGTGCCAGCAGTTTGCGACAGGGAGTGTACGAGCAGTACTTC
v_call: TRBV7-2; clone_size: NA; j_call: TRBJ1-5; d_call: NA; cdr3_aa: CASTIPGMNGDSNQPQHF; cdr3_nt: TGTGCCAGCACCATTCCAGGGATGAATGGCGATAGCAATCAGCCCCAGCATTTT
v_call: TRBV4-1; clone_size: NA; j_call: TRBJ1-2; d_call: NA; cdr3_aa: CASSQDEGTRMSYGYTF; cdr3_nt: TGCGCCAGCAGCCAAGACGAGGGGACAAGAATGTCCTATGGCTACACCTTC
v_call: TRBV20-1; clone_size: NA; j_call: TRBJ2-7; d_call: NA; cdr3_aa: CSAKLAYEQYF; cdr3_nt: TGCAGTGCAAAACTTGCGTACGAGCAGTACTTC
v_call: TRBV6-5; clone_size: NA; j_call: TRBJ1-1; d_call: TRBD1; cdr3_aa: CASSYSKRTGGTEAFF; cdr3_nt: TGTGCCAGCAGTTACTCAAAGCGGACAGGGGGCACTGAAGCTTTCTTT
v_call: TRBV7-8; clone_size: NA; j_call: TRBJ2-7; d_call: TRBD2; cdr3_aa: CASSFTGTTYEQYF; cdr3_nt: TGTGCCAGCAGCTTCACCGGGACTACCTACGAGCAGTACTTC
v_call: TRBV18; clone_size: NA; j_call: TRBJ2-3; d_call: TRBD2; cdr3_aa: CASSPKRDRDITYTDTQYF; cdr3_nt: TGTGCCAGCTCACCCAAGCGGGACCGAGACATTACGTACACAGATACGCAGTATTTT
v_call: TRBV6-5; clone_size: NA; j_call: TRBJ1-3; d_call: TRBD1; cdr3_aa: CASRTTGAGNTIYF; cdr3_nt: TGTGCCAGCAGAACTACAGGGGCAGGAAACACCATATATTTT
v_call: TRBV12-5; clone_size: NA; j_call: TRBJ2-3; d_call: TRBD1; cdr3_aa: CASGPGQGTPPYTQYF; cdr3_nt: TGTGCTAGTGGTCCTGGACAGGGTACCCCCCCTTATACGCAGTATTTT
v_call: TRBV4-3; clone_size: NA; j_call: TRBJ2-5; d_call: TRBD2; cdr3_aa: CASSQDFERESGETQYF; cdr3_nt: TGCGCCAGCAGCCAAGATTTCGAGCGGGAGTCGGGCGAGACCCAGTACTTC
v_call: TRBV7-9; clone_size: NA; j_call: TRBJ1-2; d_call: TRBD1; cdr3_aa: CASSITGTEPYGYTF; cdr3_nt: TGTGCCAGCAGCATCACGGGGACAGAACCCTATGGCTACACCTTC
v_call: TRBV27; clone_size: NA; j_call: TRBJ1-5; d_call: TRBD1; cdr3_aa: CASMDRGLDKSNQPQHF; cdr3_nt: TGTGCCAGCATGGACAGGGGGCTCGATAAGAGCAATCAGCCCCAGCATTTT
v_call: TRBV4-3; clone_size: NA; j_call: TRBJ2-1; d_call: TRBD1; cdr3_aa: CASSTRQGLNEQFF; cdr3_nt: TGCGCCAGCAGCACCAGACAGGGTTTGAATGAGCAGTTCTTC
v_call: TRBV19; clone_size: NA; j_call: TRBJ1-5; d_call: TRBD1; cdr3_aa: CASDIGDRGPQPQHF; cdr3_nt: TGTGCCAGTGACATCGGGGACAGGGGGCCTCAGCCCCAGCATTTT
v_call: TRBV28; clone_size: few; j_call: TRBJ2-3; d_call: TRBD2; cdr3_aa: CASVNGGLSNTQYF; cdr3_nt: TGTGCCAGCGTGAACGGGGGGTTGAGTAATACGCAGTATTTT
v_call: TRBV15; clone_size: NA; j_call: TRBJ2-1; d_call: TRBD2; cdr3_aa: CATSRQRNSGVSYNEQFF; cdr3_nt: TGTGCCACCAGCAGACAAAGAAATAGCGGGGTTAGCTACAATGAGCAGTTCTTC
v_call: TRBV2; clone_size: NA; j_call: TRBJ2-1; d_call: NA; cdr3_aa: CASSEEGVKNNEQFF; cdr3_nt: TGTGCCAGCAGTGAAGAGGGGGTTAAAAACAATGAGCAGTTCTTC
v_call: TRBV4-3; clone_size: few; j_call: TRBJ1-6; d_call: NA; cdr3_aa: CASSQGSSYNSPLHF; cdr3_nt: TGCGCCAGCAGCCAAGGGAGCTCCTATAATTCACCCCTCCACTTT
v_call: TRBV6-5; clone_size: NA; j_call: TRBJ2-5; d_call: TRBD2; cdr3_aa: CASSRSGSRETQYF; cdr3_nt: TGTGCCAGCAGCAGGAGCGGGAGTCGCGAGACCCAGTACTTC
v_call: TRBV27; clone_size: NA; j_call: TRBJ1-4; d_call: NA; cdr3_aa: CASSSSRTSGNEKLFF; cdr3_nt: TGTGCCAGCAGTTCCTCCCGGACTAGCGGGAATGAAAAACTGTTTTTT
v_call: TRBV29-1; clone_size: NA; j_call: TRBJ1-4; d_call: TRBD1; cdr3_aa: CSVEIRRGTGKKLFF; cdr3_nt: TGCAGCGTTGAGATAAGGCGGGGGACAGGGAAAAAACTGTTTTTT
v_call: TRBV2; clone_size: NA; j_call: TRBJ1-5; d_call: TRBD1; cdr3_aa: CASRTGFDQPQHF; cdr3_nt: TGTGCCAGCAGGACAGGGTTCGATCAGCCCCAGCATTTT
v_call: TRBV6-1; clone_size: NA; j_call: TRBJ1-3; d_call: NA; cdr3_aa: CASSEASSSGNTIYF; cdr3_nt: TGTGCCAGCAGTGAAGCGTCGAGCTCTGGAAACACCATATATTTT
v_call: TRBV4-3; clone_size: NA; j_call: TRBJ2-5; d_call: TRBD2; cdr3_aa: CASSQSGGRETQYF; cdr3_nt: TGCGCCAGCAGCCAGAGCGGGGGCCGAGAGACCCAGTACTTC